A single sample is the source of the 28 T cell receptor beta chains below, sequenced in a study of T cells after yellow fever vaccination. TCRdb re-called the 5' RACE reads through MiXCR, storing one row per CDR3 protein. The sample shows about 320,000 distinct CDR3 sequences, roughly 4.3% of them seen only once. The starting material was PBMCs, obtained 15 days after the yellow fever booster vaccination. The receptor source for this set is a young man who received the YFV17D yellow fever vaccine.

This clonotype was recorded a few times. The chain is built from TRBV5-1 and TRBJ1-2, with a possible D match to TRBD1 (5 bases). V gave up 5 bases and J gave up 6 bases, with 17 bases separating them. The CDR3 length is 14 residues. The V gene's germline CDR1 is SGHRS and CDR2 YFSETQ. This CDR3 reads CASRPGGIADGYTF. The CDR3 DNA is TGCGCCAGCAGGCCCGGGGGGATAGCAGATGGCTACACCTTC.

This clonotype occurred a few times. J is TRBJ2-1 and V is TRBV5-1, with D uncertain. Between the trimmed V and J ends, which lost 2 bases and 8 bases, there was a span of 11 bases. CDR3 size: 13 residues. The germline gives CDR1 SGHRS, CDR2 YFSETQ. The CDR3 loop reads CASSFRAPHEQFF. The CDR3 coding sequence is TGCGCCAGCAGCTTCCGGGCGCCCCATGAGCAGTTCTTC.

This clonotype occurred many times. This chain connects TRBV12-3 or TRBV12-4 to TRBJ1-1; TRBD1 matches 9 bases. This CDR3 is 13 amino acids long. Trimming removed 5 bases from V and 8 bases from J; junction bases left unmatched: 6. CDR3 residues: CASSPQTGGEAFF. The CDR3 bases are TGTGCCAGCAGTCCTCAGACAGGGGGGGAAGCTTTCTTT.

The chain employs TRBV6-5 and TRBJ1-2; 9 positions match TRBD1. CDR3 length equals 15 residues. The germline V gene encodes CDR1 MNHEY and CDR2 SVGAGI. V lost 2 bases and J lost 3; bases outside the gene matches: 4. The CDR3 DNA is TGTGCCAGCAGTTACCGGGACAGGGAGGACTATGGCTACACCTTC. It translates to CASSYRDREDYGYTF.

Only a few counts were recorded for this clonotype. The rearrangement joins TRBV6-2 or TRBV6-3 to TRBJ2-1; 9 bases are a match to TRBD2. The CDR3 consists of 15 residues. With V trimmed by 5 bases and J by 10 bases, 12 bases remained unmatched. Germline V gives CDR1 MNHEY, CDR2 SVGEGT. The CDR3 coding sequence is TGTGCCAGCAGTCTCCTAAGCGGGGGGAAACCGGAGCAGTTCTTC. Protein product: CASSLLSGGKPEQFF.

This clonotype was counted at least ten times. V gene TRBV4-3 combines with J gene TRBJ1-2; D may be TRBD1 (6 bases). The CDR3 spans 13 residues. V was cut by 5 bases and J by 4 bases, with 11 bases left in between. In germline, CDR1 is LGHNA, CDR2 YSLEER. The CDR3 bases are TGCGCCAGCAGCTCAACGACAGGCTATGGCTACACCTTC. This sequence encodes CASSSTTGYGYTF.

This clonotype was found many times. At one of its ends the junction is not consistent with the germline gene, which may arise from a read error. The chain joins TRBV12-3 or TRBV12-4 to TRBJ1-2; 7 positions agree with TRBD1. The CDR3 contains 13 residues. This chain's CDR3 is CASSLKGAATSAF. Written as DNA, the CDR3 is TGTGCCAGCAGTTTGAAGGGGGCCGCCACGAGCGCCTTC.

This clonotype was recorded many times. The CDR3 nucleotides are TGTGCCAGCAGCTTCGTTGGGTTTGGAGATACGCAGTATTTT. Encoded protein: CASSFVGFGDTQYF. The chain has TRBV11-2 and TRBJ2-3, with D uncertain. Trimming cost V 3 bases and J 5 bases, with 12 bases left between them. Per germline, CDR1 SGHAT and CDR2 FQNNGV. The CDR3 is 14 amino acids.

This chain uses TRBV12-3 or TRBV12-4 with TRBJ1-6; maybe TRBD1 (6 bases). The CDR3 spans 16 residues. V dropped 1 base and J dropped 10 bases, with 17 bases sitting between them. The CDR3 bases are TGTGCCAGCAGTTTAGGGGGTGGGGGCGGTTCGTCACCCCTCCACTTT. Residues: CASSLGGGGGSSPLHF.

In its sample, this clonotype was seen a few times. The chain is built from TRBV20-1 and TRBJ2-7, with 7 bases lining up with TRBD1. CDR3 length equals 12 residues. Trimming took 5 bases from V and 6 from J; bases not matched to a gene: 7. The germline gives CDR1 DFQATT, CDR2 SNEGSKA (reference sequence). CDR3 in amino acids: CSASTGAGEQYV. The CDR3 nucleotides read TGCAGTGCTTCTACAGGGGCGGGCGAGCAGTACGTC.

CDR3 in DNA: TGTGCCAGCAGCCAAGACATGACAGTGATAAACTATGGCTACACCTTC. It specifies CASSQDMTVINYGYTF. This rearrangement joins TRBV3-1 to TRBJ1-2; a possible D gene is TRBD1 (5 bases). V dropped 0 bases and J dropped 2 bases, with 13 bases sitting between them. CDR1 is LGHDT, CDR2 YNNKEL, per germline (reference sequence). The CDR3 runs to 16 residues.

Only a few counts were recorded for this clonotype. The V and J genes are TRBV4-2 and TRBJ1-3, with unresolved D. The V end was cut by 0 bases, the J end by 5 bases, with 14 bases between. CDR3 length equals 16 residues. In germline, CDR1 is LGHNA, CDR2 YNFKEQ. Written as DNA, the CDR3 is TGTGCCAGCAGCCAAGAAGGTGGTACCGTAAGAAACACCATATATTTT. Protein sequence: CASSQEGGTVRNTIYF.

This clonotype was recorded many times. The V call is TRBV7-2, the J call TRBJ2-3, with 9 bases that match TRBD2. Germline CDR1 and CDR2: SGHTA and FQGNSA. The ends lost 4 bases at V and 1 base at J; junction bases unmatched: 6. There are 16 residues in the CDR3. The DNA of the CDR3 is TGTGCCAGCAGCTCCTTAGCGGGGGACGGCACAGATACGCAGTATTTT. Its translation is CASSSLAGDGTDTQYF.

The CDR3 nucleotides are TGCAGGGTTGGGACTCCCGAGGGGGAAGCTTTCTTT. Its protein product is CRVGTPEGEAFF. The V and J genes are TRBV20-1 and TRBJ1-1; tentative D call: TRBD1 (5 bases). The CDR3 runs to 12 residues. Per the germline V gene, CDR1 is DFQATT and CDR2 is SNEGSKA (reference sequence).

This clonotype was detected only a few times. J is TRBJ2-1 and V is TRBV2, with 14 bases lining up with TRBD2. The CDR3 has 17 residues. The germline V gene has CDR1 SNHLY and CDR2 FYNNEI. Trimming at V came to 7 bases and at J to 2 bases, leaving 7 bases not matched to a gene. The CDR3 nucleotides read TGTGCCAGCAAGGGTCGACTAGCGGGGGGGCCCTACAATGAGCAGTTCTTC. Protein: CASKGRLAGGPYNEQFF.

The genes are TRBV12-3 or TRBV12-4 and TRBJ2-7; the D gene is possibly TRBD2 (5 bases). CDR3 length equals 12 residues. Trimming took 3 bases from V and 7 from J, leaving 10 bases between them. CDR3 in DNA: TGTGCCAGCAGTTTCCGAGGGAATGAGCAGTACTTC. Translation gives CASSFRGNEQYF.

This clonotype was found many times. J is TRBJ2-3 and V is TRBV7-3; possibly TRBD1 for D (6 bases). The CDR3 covers 15 residues. The ends were cut back, 5 bases at V and 1 base at J, with 13 bases in the middle. The germline V gene encodes CDR1 SGHTA and CDR2 FQGTGA. The CDR3 sequence is CASSPLPGGTDTQYF. CDR3 nucleotide sequence: TGTGCCAGCAGCCCCTTGCCAGGGGGCACAGATACGCAGTATTTT.

The sample holds many counts of this clonotype. CDR3 residues: CSARRTEEGKGGYTF. The CDR3 bases are TGCAGTGCTCGACGGACGGAAGAGGGGAAAGGAGGCTACACCTTC. This rearrangement joins TRBV20-1 to TRBJ1-2; TRBD1 might be the D (5 bases). The ends were cut back, 5 bases at V and 8 bases at J, with 24 bases in the middle. Germline lookup yields CDR1 DFQATT and CDR2 SNEGSKA (reference sequence). CDR3 length: 15 amino acids.

Many counts were recorded for this clonotype. The V gene is TRBV4-3, the J gene TRBJ2-1; TRBD2 agrees at 8 bases. Germline CDR1 is LGHNA and CDR2 is YSLEER. V shed 2 bases and J 4 bases; nucleotides not matched to a gene: 7. The CDR3 length is 16 residues. The DNA for the CDR3 is TGCGCCAGCAGCCAATCGTCCCTAGCGGGTTACAATGAGCAGTTCTTC. Encoded protein: CASSQSSLAGYNEQFF.

This clonotype was detected ten times or more. The rearrangement links TRBV10-3 to TRBJ2-3, with D possibly being TRBD1 or TRBD2 (5 bases each). Germline CDR1 and CDR2: ENHRY and SYGVKD. Trimming took off 6 bases at V and 4 bases at J, with 17 bases between the two ends. The CDR3 covers 15 residues. Here the CDR3 DNA reads TGTGCCATCAGCGGTGAGGGGTGGCGGGCAGATACGCAGTATTTT. It is translated as CAISGEGWRADTQYF.

This clonotype was counted at least ten times. This sequence joins TRBV11-1 and TRBJ2-5; TRBD1 aligns across 8 bases. Germline V gene sequence: CDR1 SGHAT, CDR2 FQDESV (reference sequence). This CDR3 has 14 residues. Trimming removed 5 bases from V and 2 bases from J; junction bases left unmatched: 4. CDR3 residues: CASSPDRAQETQYF. The CDR3 DNA sequence: TGTGCCAGCAGCCCGGACAGGGCTCAAGAGACCCAGTACTTC. The full variable domain, its missing parts supplied by reference TRBV11-1 and TRBJ2-5, is EAEVAQSPRYKITEKSQAVAFWCDPISGHATLYWYRQILGQGPELLVQFQDESVVDDSQLPKDRFSAERLKGVDSTLKIQPAELGDSAMYLCASSPDRAQETQYFGPGTRLLVL.

This clonotype was picked up a small number of times. Just one base apart from a much larger clone, this may be a read error. The chain employs TRBV12-3 or TRBV12-4 and TRBJ2-2; the D is unclear. The CDR3 has 11 amino acids. V was pared by 6 bases and J by 6 bases, with 5 bases between. This CDR3 is CASSTPGELFF. Written as DNA, the CDR3 is TGTGCCAGCAGCACTCCCGGGGAGCTGTTTTTT.

This clonotype showed up just a few times. V and J are TRBV5-6 and TRBJ2-1, with D possibly being TRBD2 (7 bases). Trimming left V 0 bases short and J 5 bases short, with 15 bases between. The germline V gene has CDR1 SGHDT and CDR2 YYEEEE. This CDR3 is 16 amino acids long. As DNA, the CDR3 is TGTGCCAGCAGCTTGGCGATGCGGGGGCGAAACAATGAGCAGTTCTTC. Translated: CASSLAMRGRNNEQFF.

This clonotype was recorded at least ten times. This chain links TRBV5-5 with TRBJ2-3; D unresolved. Trimming pared 4 bases from V and 5 bases from J, leaving 8 bases between. The CDR3 totals 12 residues. CDR1 is SGHKS, CDR2 YYEKEE, per germline (reference sequence). Here the CDR3 DNA reads TGTGCCAGCAGCCGTGGGGTAGATACGCAGTATTTT. Translated, it gives CASSRGVDTQYF.

V gene TRBV7-6 combines with J gene TRBJ2-1, with 8 bases fitting TRBD2. Germline-derived CDR1 and CDR2 are SGHVS and FNYEAQ. CDR3 length equals 14 residues. V lost 5 bases to trimming and J lost 4 bases; unmatched junction nucleotides: 4. For the CDR3, the DNA is TGTGCCAGCAGCGACCTAGCGGGTTACAATGAGCAGTTCTTC. Translated: CASSDLAGYNEQFF. Together with reference TRBV7-6 and TRBJ2-1, the CDR3 gives the full variable domain: GAGVSQSPRYKVTKRGQDVALRCDPISGHVSLYWYRQALGQGPEFLTYFNYEAQQDKSGLPNDRFSAERPEGSISTLTIQRTEQRDSAMYRCASSDLAGYNEQFFGPGTRLTVL.

This clonotype came up many times. The chain links TRBV24-1 to TRBJ2-1, with a weak D call TRBD1 (5 bases). Germline V gene data show CDR1 as KGHDR and CDR2 as SFDVKD. The CDR3 loop spans 12 amino acids. The V end lost 5 bases, the J end lost 8 bases, and 9 bases lay between the germline ends. The CDR3 loop is CATSVRGYEQFF. The CDR3 nucleotides are TGTGCCACCAGTGTTAGGGGCTATGAGCAGTTCTTC.

The chain's CDR3 is CASSLGPAGAGAEQYF. The DNA for the CDR3 is TGTGCCAGCAGCTTAGGACCCGCGGGGGCAGGGGCCGAGCAGTACTTC. The rearrangement uses TRBV7-8 and TRBJ2-7, with D possibly being TRBD2 (7 bases). Germline CDR1 is SGHVS and CDR2 is FQNEAQ. This CDR3 comprises 16 residues. Deletions cut 1 base from V and 6 bases from J, with 19 bases between.

This clonotype was detected ten times or more. The J gene is TRBJ2-3, the V gene TRBV5-1; the D is unclear. Trimming shortened V by 1 base and J by 1 base, and 4 bases separated the two germline ends. CDR1 SGHRS and CDR2 YFSETQ come from the germline V gene. This CDR3 region has 13 residues. The chain's CDR3 is CASSLSRTDTQYF. DNA of the CDR3: TGCGCCAGCAGCTTGTCTCGCACAGATACGCAGTATTTT.